Below, one TCR beta chain is given with its context. TCRdb processed the RT-PCR reads anew with MiXCR; each CDR3 protein has one entry. The top ten clones hold around 35% of a sample with approximately 200,000 distinct CDR3 sequences, 40% to 45% of them seen once. This sample is part of a study of patients and donors after allogeneic stem cell transplantation. The clonotype was recovered from a human donor who was either an allogeneic HSCT recipient or a stem cell or donor lymphocyte infusion donor (not recorded which). It is not recorded whose cells these are; they may come from a transplant donor. Sequencing used blood, either unsorted or a sorted T cell fraction (not recorded which).

CDR3 region: CASRDLSSGNTIYF. The CDR3 region has the DNA TGTGCCAGCAGAGATCTTTCCTCTGGAAACACCATATATTTT. The J gene is TRBJ1-3, the V gene TRBV12-3 or TRBV12-4, with D unclear. The CDR3 contains 14 residues. Trimming removed 6 bases from V and 0 bases from J, with 9 bases in between.